The text below deals with one T cell receptor beta chain. What it recognizes is unknown. Assay used: immunoSEQ multiplex PCR; TCRdb lists only in-frame clones, some missing. Seen here are approximately 150,000 clones, approximately 91% observed once, and the top ten hold approximately 2.1%. Deletions cut 4 bases from V and 3 bases from J, with 15 bases between. The CDR3 consists of 16 residues. The germline V gene has CDR1 KGHDR and CDR2 SFDVKD. This specimen belongs to a study of T cell responses to AZD1222 COVID-19 vaccine. Study outcomes and limitations: No repertoire was sampled before or during the peak T cell response, only after it. Donors in the cohort were predominantly white British and more often female, and clonal diversity was possibly underestimated.

The source material was peripheral blood, sampled 28 days after the second AZD1222 dose. This TCR derives from an adult who received the AZD1222 COVID-19 vaccine. This chain joins TRBV24-1 and TRBJ2-1; perhaps TRBD1 as D (6 bases). The CDR3 coding sequence is TGTGCCACCAGTGACATACAGGGAAAGGGCTACAATGAGCAGTTCTTC. This gives the protein CATSDIQGKGYNEQFF.